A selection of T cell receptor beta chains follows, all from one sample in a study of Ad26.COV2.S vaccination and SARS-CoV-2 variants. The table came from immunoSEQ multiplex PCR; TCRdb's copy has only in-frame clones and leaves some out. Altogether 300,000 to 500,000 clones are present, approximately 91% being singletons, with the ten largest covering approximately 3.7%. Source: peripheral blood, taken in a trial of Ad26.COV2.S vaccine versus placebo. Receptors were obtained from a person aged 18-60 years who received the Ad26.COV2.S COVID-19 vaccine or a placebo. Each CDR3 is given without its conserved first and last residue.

ASSPNRQEDNQPQH | TRBV18
ATKRDPGNLDPPQH | TRBV27
ATRGSTGELF | TRBV6-6
ASSEFYGGSTDTQY | TRBV6-1
ASSQDLGMGYNEQF | TRBV4-1
ASSWGQGGGYT | TRBV7-9
ASSLPTSGSYEQY | TRBV5-4
ASSGGQGAWETQY | TRBV5-1
ASSLGPGEAF | TRBV7-6
ATTLDRGTEAF | TRBV19
ATQGGGQETQY | TRBV10-3
ASSYTDNEQF | TRBV6-2/TRBV6-3
ASSHSPPLGVAGELF | TRBV14
ASREQGGAGYT | TRBV6-1
ASSWPVRGGGYT | TRBV5-6